This T cell receptor (beta chain) was observed in a study of cytomegalovirus exposure and HLA in healthy donors. The CDR3 has 15 amino acids. Trimming stripped 6 bases from V and 3 bases from J, with 15 bases between. The germline CDR1 and CDR2 sequences are MNHEY and SVGAGI. The PCR contained 60 Vbeta and 13 Jbeta primers. In the study's own analysis: Among the unique TCR beta chains that a later analysis counted, roughly 80 million in all, around 11 million were shared. Generated by immunoSEQ multiplex PCR, the TCRdb table keeps only in-frame clones and is missing some. That table supplies the V and J calls and clone size; D and trimming were determined from the DNA. The sample shows approximately 75,000 clones, around 83% of them seen only once.

This TCR was recovered from a man aged 70 or older in good health and CMV-seropositive. V usage is TRBV6-5 and J usage is TRBJ2-4; TRBD1 is a possible D gene (6 bases). Specimen: PBMCs. The CDR3 nucleotides read TGTGCCAGCAGCTCTAGGACAGTGGGCAAAAACATTCAGTACTTC. Translating gives CASSSRTVGKNIQYF.